One and the same sample provided the 19 T cell receptor beta chains below, sequenced in a study of CD8+ T cells in alopecia areata. cDNA serving as the sequencing template came from extracted, reverse transcribed RNA. The assay was immunoSEQ multiplex PCR, and TCRdb's table has in-frame clones only and misses some. Altogether around 250,000 clones are present, 67% being singletons, with the ten largest covering 1.2%. The sample consisted of CD4+ T cells sorted from blood, taken at week 0. These receptors were collected from a human donor with alopecia areata.

The chain recombines TRBV11-2 with TRBJ2-7, with D hard to call. The V end was cut by 1 base, the J end by 5 bases, with 9 bases between. This CDR3 is built from 13 residues. The V gene's germline CDR1 is SGHAT and CDR2 FQNNGV. The CDR3 sequence: CASSLAGSHEQYF. The CDR3 region has the DNA TGTGCCAGCAGCTTAGCCGGGTCCCACGAGCAGTACTTC.

This sequence joins TRBV29-1 and TRBJ1-1, with 8 positions matching TRBD1. This CDR3 contains 13 residues. Germline trimming cut 7 bases from V and 4 bases from J; bases unmatched to any gene: 8. Per germline, CDR1 SQVTM and CDR2 ANQGSEA. CDR3 region: CSGYGQGGTEAFF. DNA of the CDR3: TGCAGCGGTTACGGACAGGGAGGCACTGAAGCTTTCTTT.

This rearrangement joins TRBV7-8 to TRBJ2-1; D is unresolved. Germline V CDR1 and CDR2: SGHVS, FQNEAQ. The CDR3 has 16 residues. V lost 1 base to trimming and J lost 4 bases, with 14 bases between them. CDR3 region: CASSLVSNSRYNEQFF. The CDR3 DNA sequence: TGTGCCAGCAGCTTAGTGTCCAACTCCCGGTACAATGAGCAGTTCTTC. The full variable domain, in which reference TRBV7-8 and TRBJ2-1 provide the parts outside the CDR3, is GAGVSQSPRYKVAKRGQDVALRCDPISGHVSLFWYQQALGQGPEFLTYFQNEAQLDKSGLPSDRFFAERPEGSVSTLKIQRTQQEDSAVYLCASSLVSNSRYNEQFFGPGTRLTVL.

The rearrangement joins TRBV7-2 to TRBJ1-6, with TRBD1 as a possible D gene (6 bases). V was shortened by 5 bases and J by 3 bases, with 11 bases between the two germline ends. Looked up from germline, CDR1 is SGHTA and CDR2 is FQGNSA. This CDR3 spans 15 amino acids. The CDR3 nucleotides are TGTGCCAGCAGCCTACCGACAGGCTATAATTCACCCCTCCACTTT. As protein: CASSLPTGYNSPLHF.

The rearrangement joins TRBV30 to TRBJ2-3; perhaps TRBD2 as D (6 bases). Germline CDR1 GTSNPN, CDR2 SVGIG (reference sequence). The CDR3 has 13 residues. Deletions cut 4 bases from V and 1 base from J, with 9 bases between. The DNA of the CDR3 is TGTGCCTGGAAAGCTAGCGGCACAGATACGCAGTATTTT. Amino acid sequence: CAWKASGTDTQYF.

The chain employs TRBV5-6 and TRBJ2-4; 9 bases line up with TRBD1. CDR1 and CDR2 (germline): SGHDT, YYEEEE. This CDR3 is built from 16 residues. V shed 4 bases, J shed 8 bases, and the junction held 13 bases outside the gene matches. The CDR3 here is CASSTTRDRDRYIQYF. CDR3 DNA: TGTGCCAGCAGCACAACCCGGGACAGGGATCGATACATTCAGTACTTC.

This rearrangement joins TRBV5-1 to TRBJ2-4, with a possible D match to TRBD2 (5 bases). V gave up 5 bases and J gave up 6 bases, with 9 bases separating them. The V gene's germline CDR1 is SGHRS and CDR2 YFSETQ. The CDR3 covers 12 residues. For the CDR3, the DNA is TGCGCCAGCAGAGCGGCCGGAAACATTCAGTACTTC. This codes for CASRAAGNIQYF.

This clone has more than one count but fewer than ten. This CDR3 reads CASSQEQGNTEAFF. CDR3 nucleotides: TGCGCCAGCAGCCAAGAACAGGGGAACACTGAAGCTTTCTTT. The chain recombines TRBV4-3 with TRBJ1-1; a weak D match, TRBD1 (6 bases). The CDR3 contains 14 residues. The V end lost 0 bases, the J end lost 1 base, and 6 bases lay between the germline ends. Per the germline V gene, CDR1 is LGHNA and CDR2 is YSLEER.

The rearrangement joins TRBV7-2 to TRBJ2-7, with 9 bases fitting TRBD2. V was pared by 3 bases and J by 3 bases, with 3 bases of the junction left unmatched. CDR3 size: 14 residues. The germline V gene encodes CDR1 SGHTA and CDR2 FQGNSA. CDR3: CASSFGSGGYEQYF. For the CDR3, the DNA is TGTGCCAGCAGCTTTGGTAGCGGGGGCTACGAGCAGTACTTC.

This chain joins TRBV5-1 and TRBJ2-5; 12 bases fit TRBD1. Trimming took 4 bases from V and 5 from J; bases not matched to a gene: 6. Germline CDR1 is SGHRS and CDR2 is YFSETQ. The CDR3 runs 15 residues. CDR3 sequence: CASSHGDRGQETQYF. The CDR3 nucleotides are TGCGCCAGCAGCCATGGGGACAGGGGGCAGGAGACCCAGTACTTC.

J is TRBJ2-1 and V is TRBV27, with TRBD1 matching over 8 bases. Losses at the gene ends were 6 bases for V and 9 bases for J; bases not matched to a gene: 10. The CDR3 runs to 14 residues. Germline assignment: CDR1 MNHEY and CDR2 SMNVEV (reference sequence). The CDR3 sequence: CASRDRVLRGEQFF. As DNA, the CDR3 is TGTGCCAGCAGGGACAGGGTCCTTCGAGGTGAGCAGTTCTTC.

Only a few counts were recorded for this clone. V usage is TRBV30 and J usage is TRBJ2-3; 9 bases agree with TRBD2. The germline CDR1 and CDR2 sequences are GTSNPN and SVGIG (reference sequence). There are 17 residues in the CDR3. V lost 0 bases, J lost 1 base, and 8 bases stayed unmatched. CDR3 sequence: CAWSVGSASGGTDTQYF. CDR3 sequence (DNA): TGTGCCTGGAGTGTAGGTTCGGCTAGCGGGGGCACAGATACGCAGTATTTT.

The chain's CDR3 is CASSPGQSSNQPQHF. Written as DNA, the CDR3 is TGTGCCAGCTCCCCAGGGCAATCCAGCAATCAGCCCCAGCATTTT. This chain uses TRBV18 with TRBJ1-5, with D tentatively TRBD1 (5 bases). The V gene lost 6 bases and the J gene lost 1 base, with 13 bases spanning the gap. CDR1 KGHSH and CDR2 LQKENI come from the germline V gene. The CDR3 covers 15 residues.

The gene calls are TRBV29-1 and TRBJ2-7, with D unclear. Germline-derived CDR1 and CDR2 are SQVTM and ANQGSEA. There are 13 residues in the CDR3. The V end was cut by 4 bases, the J end by 6 bases, with 16 bases between. The CDR3 bases are TGCAGCGTTGCCCCGGCCAGTAATGGCGAGCAGTACTTC. It translates to CSVAPASNGEQYF.

Turning to this clone: One end of the junction does not line up with germline, which may come from a read error. The chain carries TRBV30 and TRBJ2-1; 7 bases align to TRBD2. The length of the CDR3 is 12 residues. CDR1 is GTSNPN and CDR2 is SVGIG in the germline V gene (reference sequence). The CDR3 spells CAGSGNGNEQFF. The CDR3 DNA reads TGTGCCGGGAGCGGGAACGGGAATGAGCAGTTCTTC.

The rearrangement links TRBV11-2 to TRBJ2-3; D possibly uses TRBD1 or TRBD2 (6 bases each). The CDR3 is made up of 20 amino acids. Germline V CDR1 and CDR2: SGHAT, FQNNGV. The V end was cut by 0 bases, the J end by 0 bases, with 22 bases between. In DNA form, the CDR3 reads TGTGCCAGCAGCTTAGAGGGATCAGAACGGAGGGGGGCTAGCACAGATACGCAGTATTTT. It translates to CASSLEGSERRGASTDTQYF.

With regard to this clone: The same CDR3 can be traced to other DNA sequences in this sample. V gene TRBV29-1 combines with J gene TRBJ2-3; D unresolved. The CDR3 contains 11 residues. CDR1 SQVTM and CDR2 ANQGSEA come from the germline V gene. Trimming pared 4 bases from V and 0 bases from J, leaving 2 bases between. The CDR3 reads CSVGSTDTQYF. For the CDR3, the DNA is TGCAGCGTTGGCAGCACAGATACGCAGTATTTT.

This clone appeared a few times. This rearrangement joins TRBV29-1 to TRBJ2-5, with D possibly being TRBD2 (5 bases). V lost 4 bases and J 1 base, leaving 10 bases between the germline ends. CDR1 and CDR2 (germline): SQVTM, ANQGSEA. The CDR3 contains 13 residues. The DNA of the CDR3 is TGCAGCGTTGGTGGGCTAGCCCAAGAGACCCAGTACTTC. Translation: CSVGGLAQETQYF.

The genes are TRBV30 and TRBJ1-1; D is unclear. Germline V gene sequence: CDR1 GTSNPN, CDR2 SVGIG (reference sequence). The V end was cut by 2 bases, the J end by 0 bases, with 1 base between. This CDR3 spans 11 amino acids. CDR3 in amino acids: CAWSMNTEAFF. The CDR3 DNA sequence: TGTGCCTGGAGTATGAACACTGAAGCTTTCTTT. The entire variable domain, with the rest obtained from reference TRBV30 and TRBJ1-1, is as follows: SQTIHQWPATLVQPVGSPLSLECTVEGTSNPNLYWYRQAAGRGLQLLFYSVGIGQISSEVPQNLSASRPQDRQFILSSKKLLLSDSGFYLCAWSMNTEAFFGQGTRLTVV.